This T cell receptor (beta chain) was observed in a study of blood T cell repertoires in COVID-19. For the study at large: The United States, Italy and Spain supplied acute and convalescent COVID-19 samples.

Participants were aged roughly 18 to 100 years from around 26 US areas. Two negative PCRs, clearance, or symptom resolution were required of recovered Cohort 3 donors. Libraries were prepared by immunoSEQ multiplex PCR; TCRdb keeps only in-frame clonotypes and omits some of them. The sample contains 490,000 or so clones, about 88% of which appear only once. V was pared by 4 bases and J by 9 bases, with 15 bases of the junction left unmatched. There are 15 residues in the CDR3. CDR1 and CDR2 from the germline V gene are SGHRS and YFSETQ. V is TRBV5-1 and J is TRBJ1-1, with TRBD1 matching over 7 bases. The clonotype was recovered from a woman in her sixties or seventies who had recovered from COVID-19. The sequenced sample was PBMCs or T cells enriched from blood (not recorded which). For the CDR3, the DNA is TGCGCCAGCAGCAGCACAGGGGAGGTTCAGAACAAAGCTTTCTTT. Protein product: CASSSTGEVQNKAFF.